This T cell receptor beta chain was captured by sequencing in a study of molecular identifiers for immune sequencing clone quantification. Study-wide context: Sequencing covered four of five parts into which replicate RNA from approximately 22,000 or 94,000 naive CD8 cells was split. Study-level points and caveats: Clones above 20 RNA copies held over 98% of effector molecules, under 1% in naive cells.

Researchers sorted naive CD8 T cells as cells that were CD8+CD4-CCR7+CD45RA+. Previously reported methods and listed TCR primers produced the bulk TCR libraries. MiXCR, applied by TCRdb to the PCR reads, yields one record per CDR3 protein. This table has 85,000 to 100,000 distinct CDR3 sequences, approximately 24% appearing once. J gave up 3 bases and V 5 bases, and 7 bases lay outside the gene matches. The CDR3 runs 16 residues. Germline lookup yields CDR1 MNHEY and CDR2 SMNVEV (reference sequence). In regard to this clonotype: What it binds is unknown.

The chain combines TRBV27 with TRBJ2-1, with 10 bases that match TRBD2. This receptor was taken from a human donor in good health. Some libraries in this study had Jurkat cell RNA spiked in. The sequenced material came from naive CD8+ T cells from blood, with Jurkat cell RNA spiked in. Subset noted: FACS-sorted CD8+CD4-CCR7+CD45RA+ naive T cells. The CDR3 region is CASSAPAGGFYNEQFF. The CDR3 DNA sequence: TGTGCCAGCAGTGCCCCAGCGGGGGGGTTCTACAATGAGCAGTTCTTC.